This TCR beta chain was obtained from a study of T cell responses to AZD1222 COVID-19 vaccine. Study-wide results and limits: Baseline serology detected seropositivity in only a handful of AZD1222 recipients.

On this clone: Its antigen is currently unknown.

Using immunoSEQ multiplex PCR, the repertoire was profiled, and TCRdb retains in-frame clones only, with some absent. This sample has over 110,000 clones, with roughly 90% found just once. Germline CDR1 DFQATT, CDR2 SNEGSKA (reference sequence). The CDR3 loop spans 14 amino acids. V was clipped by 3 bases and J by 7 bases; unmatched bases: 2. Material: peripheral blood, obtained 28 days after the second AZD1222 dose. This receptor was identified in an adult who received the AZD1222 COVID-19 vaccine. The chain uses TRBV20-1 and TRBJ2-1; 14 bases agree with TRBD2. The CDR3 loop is CSASGLAGGNEQFF. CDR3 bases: TGCAGTGCTAGTGGACTAGCGGGGGGTAATGAGCAGTTCTTC.